The present TCR beta chain was sequenced within a study of human T cells and chemical hapten exposure. Noted time point: pre-sensitization, week 0. Treatment reported: therapeutic diphenylcyclopropenone sensitization with weekly scalp DPC. Each CDR3 protein gets one entry after TCRdb re-called the RACE reads with MiXCR. The repertoire holds 80,000 to 100,000 distinct CDR3 sequences, with roughly 8.8% as singletons. This CDR3 spans 17 amino acids. The V and J ends lost 2 bases and 0 bases respectively, with 11 bases between them. Per germline, CDR1 MNHEY and CDR2 SVGAGI. The clonotype comes from a woman aged 40-49 years with alopecia areata. Some clones in this sample may be carry-over from other donors' samples. This specimen consisted of whole blood, obtained in connection with sensitization to the hapten diphenylcyclopropenone (DPC). The chain carries TRBV6-5 and TRBJ2-6; D gene ambiguous. For the CDR3, the DNA is TGTGCCAGCAGTTACAATCTACCTAGCTCTGGGGCCAACGTCCTGACTTTC. Amino acid sequence: CASSYNLPSSGANVLTF.